The 19 T cell receptor beta chains below were found in one sample sequenced in a study of cytomegalovirus exposure and HLA in healthy donors. The PCR made use of 60 Vbeta and 13 Jbeta primers. Data came from immunoSEQ multiplex PCR; TCRdb stores just in-frame clones and leaves some out. The sample holds under 200,000 clones, around 63% seen once. Sequenced input: PBMCs. The receptors stem from a woman aged 18-30 years in good health and CMV-seropositive.

This chain joins TRBV4-1 and TRBJ1-2; D unclear. The CDR3 has 16 residues. V was cut by 1 base and J by 1 base, with 13 bases left in between. Germline V CDR1 and CDR2: MGHRA, YSYEKL. This CDR3 reads CASSQAGQTYNYGYTF. DNA for the CDR3: TGCGCCAGCAGCCAAGCTGGCCAGACTTATAACTATGGCTACACCTTC.

The gene calls are TRBV5-1 and TRBJ2-3; tentative D call: TRBD2 (7 bases). CDR3 length: 17 amino acids. V lost 3 bases, J lost 2 bases, and 19 bases lay in between. Germline-derived CDR1 and CDR2 are SGHRS and YFSETQ. The CDR3 DNA reads as TGCGCCAGCAGCTCCCCCGGGGCGGGGGCGCCCACAGATACGCAGTATTTT. It is translated as CASSSPGAGAPTDTQYF.

The rearrangement links TRBV7-9 to TRBJ1-2; maybe TRBD1 (6 bases). This CDR3 region has 17 residues. Germline V gives CDR1 SEHNR, CDR2 FQNEAQ (reference sequence). With 4 bases removed from V and 5 bases from J, the gap between germline ends came to 23 bases. The DNA of the CDR3 is TGTGCCAGCAGCTCGATCGACTCGGACAGCGTTGGATATGGCTACACCTTC. This codes for CASSSIDSDSVGYGYTF.

The genes are TRBV5-8 and TRBJ2-7; D unresolved. Trimming took off 0 bases at V and 3 bases at J, with 7 bases between the two ends. The CDR3 extends over 13 amino acids. Germline CDR1 reads SGHTS; CDR2 reads YDEGEE. The CDR3 loop reads CASSLVFYYEQYF. The CDR3 DNA reads TGTGCCAGCAGCTTGGTCTTCTACTACGAGCAGTACTTC.

This chain joins TRBV19 and TRBJ2-1, with a weak D call TRBD2 (6 bases). The germline gives CDR1 LNHDA, CDR2 SQIVND (reference sequence). The CDR3 has 15 amino acids. V was clipped by 3 bases and J by 7 bases, with 16 bases between them. The CDR3 region is CASSIMGGGGNEQFF. The DNA for the CDR3 is TGTGCCAGTAGTATCATGGGGGGAGGAGGGAATGAGCAGTTCTTC. Variable domain in full (rest from reference TRBV19 and TRBJ2-1): DGGITQSPKYLFRKEGQNVTLSCEQNLNHDAMYWYRQDPGQGLRLIYYSQIVNDFQKGDIAEGYSVSREKKESFPLTVTSAQKNPTAFYLCASSIMGGGGNEQFFGPGTRLTVL.

This clone occurred once. The chain uses TRBV28 and TRBJ2-2, with a weak D call TRBD2 (6 bases). Germline loops: CDR1 MDHEN, CDR2 SYDVKM. The ends were cut back, 3 bases at V and 1 base at J, with 9 bases in the middle. The CDR3 length is 15 residues. CDR3 residues: CASSFGGMNTGELFF. DNA of the CDR3: TGTGCCAGCAGTTTTGGCGGGATGAACACCGGGGAGCTGTTTTTT.

This chain joins TRBV6-4 and TRBJ2-3; a weak D match, TRBD2 (5 bases). The V end was cut by 6 bases, the J end by 4 bases, with 23 bases between. This CDR3 is 17 amino acids long. Germline V CDR1 and CDR2: MRHNA, SNTAGT. CDR3 residues: CASRNAHQSGFADTQYF. As DNA, the CDR3 is TGTGCCAGCAGAAATGCCCACCAGTCGGGGTTCGCAGATACGCAGTATTTT.

V and J are TRBV30 and TRBJ1-2; D is unclear. In germline, CDR1 is GTSNPN, CDR2 SVGIG (reference sequence). Trimming removed 1 base from V and 4 bases from J, with 7 bases in between. The CDR3 runs 12 residues. The CDR3: CAWSASLYGYTF. The CDR3 DNA is TGTGCCTGGAGTGCCTCCCTCTATGGCTACACCTTC.

V and J are TRBV7-9 and TRBJ2-3, with D possibly being TRBD2 (5 bases). The germline V gene encodes CDR1 SEHNR and CDR2 FQNEAQ (reference sequence). Between the trimmed V and J ends, which lost 5 bases and 4 bases, there was a span of 16 bases. The CDR3 length is 15 residues. CDR3 nucleotide sequence: TGTGCCAGCAGCAACCTAGCAGGCGAGGCAGATACGCAGTATTTT. Translation gives CASSNLAGEADTQYF.

J is TRBJ2-7 and V is TRBV19; D possibly corresponds to TRBD1 (6 bases). Germline CDR1 is LNHDA and CDR2 is SQIVND (reference sequence). The CDR3 has 14 amino acids. V was trimmed by 4 bases and J by 4 bases, leaving 14 bases between them. The DNA for the CDR3 is TGTGCCAGTAGTACGGCCGGGACACCATACGAGCAGTACTTC. Its translation is CASSTAGTPYEQYF.

The J gene is TRBJ1-2, the V gene TRBV2, with D maybe TRBD1 (5 bases). Per germline, CDR1 SNHLY and CDR2 FYNNEI. V was shortened by 7 bases and J by 6 bases, with 24 bases between the two germline ends. The CDR3 runs 16 residues. In nucleotides, the CDR3 is TGTGCCAGCAATCCAGACCGGTTGACAGTTGTACATGGCTACACCTTC. Its protein product is CASNPDRLTVVHGYTF.

The V call is TRBV27, the J call TRBJ2-1, with D hard to call. Germline V CDR1 and CDR2: MNHEY, SMNVEV (reference sequence). The CDR3 has 15 residues. V was shortened by 3 bases and J by 13 bases, with 22 bases between the two germline ends. This CDR3 reads CASSFSEYGFGIQFF. The DNA of the CDR3 is TGTGCCAGCAGTTTTAGTGAGTACGGGTTCGGAATTCAGTTCTTC.

The rearrangement uses TRBV2 and TRBJ2-5, with a weak D call TRBD2 (6 bases). The CDR3 is 14 amino acids. Trimming took off 4 bases at V and 0 bases at J, with 9 bases between the two ends. Germline CDR1 is SNHLY and CDR2 is FYNNEI. Written as DNA, the CDR3 is TGTGCCAGCAGTGGCGAGCGGGACCAAGAGACCCAGTACTTC. Translation: CASSGERDQETQYF.

V and J are TRBV7-9 and TRBJ2-1, with 8 bases matching TRBD2. Germline V gene sequence: CDR1 SEHNR, CDR2 FQNEAQ (reference sequence). J gave up 8 bases and V 4 bases, and 7 bases lay outside the gene matches. This CDR3 has 14 amino acids. The CDR3 protein is CASSSHGTSYEQFF. The CDR3 coding sequence is TGTGCCAGCAGCTCCCACGGGACTAGTTATGAGCAGTTCTTC.

The chain uses TRBV2 and TRBJ1-2; TRBD1 is a possible D gene (5 bases). The V end was cut by 5 bases, the J end by 2 bases, with 12 bases between. Germline V gene sequence: CDR1 SNHLY, CDR2 FYNNEI. This CDR3 spans 14 amino acids. CDR3 bases: TGTGCCAGCAGTCCGGCGCAGGGAAACTATGGCTACACCTTC. Its translation is CASSPAQGNYGYTF.

CDR3 protein: CASSQRLFSGSTDTQYF. The CDR3 DNA sequence: TGTGCCAGCAGCCAACGCCTTTTTAGCGGGAGCACAGATACGCAGTATTTT. The rearrangement links TRBV14 to TRBJ2-3; TRBD2 aligns across 7 bases. Per germline, CDR1 SGHDN and CDR2 FVKESK. This CDR3 is built from 17 residues. The V segment lost 2 bases and the J segment 0 bases; nucleotides outside the gene matches: 8. Full variable domain (rest looked up from reference TRBV14 and TRBJ2-3): EAGVTQFPSHSVIEKGQTVTLRCDPISGHDNLYWYRRVMGKEIKFLLHFVKESKQDESGMPNNRFLAERTGGTYSTLKVQPAELEDSGVYFCASSQRLFSGSTDTQYFGPGTRLTVL.

The chain has TRBV7-2 and TRBJ2-1; 7 bases fit TRBD2. The germline V gene encodes CDR1 SGHTA and CDR2 FQGNSA. The trim removed 1 base at V and 10 bases at J, leaving 4 bases unmatched. The CDR3 loop spans 13 amino acids. CDR3 loop: CASSLVWEGEQFF. In DNA form, the CDR3 reads TGTGCCAGCAGCTTAGTCTGGGAGGGAGAGCAGTTCTTC.

With respect to this clone: This sample also contains other DNA sequences that code for the same CDR3. This chain uses TRBV9 with TRBJ2-5; 11 nucleotides align to TRBD2. The length of the CDR3 is 17 residues. With V trimmed by 0 bases and J by 1 base, 5 bases remained unmatched. From germline, CDR1 is SGDLS and CDR2 YYNGEE. In DNA form, the CDR3 reads TGTGCCAGCAGCGTAGGGGGTACTAGCGGGAGCCAAGAGACCCAGTACTTC. Its translation is CASSVGGTSGSQETQYF.

This chain uses TRBV19 with TRBJ2-1, with a weak D call TRBD2 (5 bases). Per germline, CDR1 LNHDA and CDR2 SQIVND (reference sequence). The CDR3 consists of 14 residues. V was cut by 1 base and J by 8 bases, with 12 bases left in between. The CDR3 DNA reads as TGTGCCAGTAGTATAGGCAGCCCTAGCTATGAGCAGTTCTTC. Translating it yields CASSIGSPSYEQFF. Based on the CDR3 plus reference TRBV19 and TRBJ2-1, the full variable domain is DGGITQSPKYLFRKEGQNVTLSCEQNLNHDAMYWYRQDPGQGLRLIYYSQIVNDFQKGDIAEGYSVSREKKESFPLTVTSAQKNPTAFYLCASSIGSPSYEQFFGPGTRLTVL.